This T cell receptor beta chain derives from a study of memory B cells and T cells in multiple sclerosis. A remark on this clone: Its target is not known.

Profiling relied on immunoSEQ multiplex PCR, and the TCRdb table lists in-frame clones only, not all of them. The sample records about 42,000 clones, over 75% being singletons. The CDR3 spans 13 residues. Germline CDR1 is KGHSH and CDR2 is LQKENI. Separate sequencing covered autoproliferating (CFSE-dim) and non-proliferating (CFSE-high) T cells from stimulus-free culture. Replicate wells were pooled after more than six days of stimulus-free culture of roughly 5x10^7 CFSE-labeled PBMCs. PBMCs were labeled with around 0.5 uM CFSE and cultured without exogenous stimuli. The sequencing input was PBMCs from blood kept in culture. The chain combines TRBV18 with TRBJ2-5; D is uncertain. The closer fit of TRBJ2-7 to the DNA end suggests the J call may be wrong. The receptor's source is a human donor with multiple sclerosis. The CDR3 sequence is CASSPTASYEQYF. The CDR3, as DNA: TGTGCCAGCTCCCCGACCGCTTCCTACGAGCAGTACTTC.